A selection of T cell receptor beta chains follows, all from one sample in a study of blood T cell repertoires in COVID-19. Here immunoSEQ multiplex PCR was the method, and the copy in TCRdb shows in-frame clones only, minus some. The sample consists of roughly 300,000 clones, 86% of them appearing once. Sequencing was done on a sample of peripheral blood. The receptors originated from a woman aged 45 to 65 with acute or convalescent COVID-19. Both conserved end residues are part of each CDR3. The D gene is left open where the match is weak. Only some rows state a clone size, as once, few, many or a class for expanded clones.

j_call,clone_size,v_call,d_call,cdr3_aa
TRBJ2-1,-,TRBV30,TRBD2,CAWSLTGLAGDNEQFF
TRBJ1-1,-,TRBV28,-,CASEQNTEAFF
TRBJ1-4,-,TRBV27,-,CASSRGTTNEKLFF
TRBJ2-7,-,TRBV6-5,TRBD1,CASSSPGQGKYEQYF
TRBJ2-6,-,TRBV5-1,TRBD2,CASSLGSGRGSGANVLTF
TRBJ1-4,once,TRBV28,-,CASSLSYPGGGEKLFF
TRBJ1-4,-,TRBV18,-,CASSPTTVSATNEKLFF
TRBJ1-1,-,TRBV19,-,CASSIQETEAFF
TRBJ2-7,-,TRBV6-5,-,CASSYSQDRLGYEQYF
TRBJ2-7,-,TRBV6-2/TRBV6-3,-,CASSYSTVRDEQYF
TRBJ2-7,-,TRBV5-1,TRBD1,CASSLPGQRVESSYEQYF
TRBJ2-2,-,TRBV7-9,TRBD1,CASSFGQGFTGELFF
TRBJ1-2,once,TRBV19,-,CASSSYAEKANYGYTF
TRBJ1-2,few,TRBV11-2,-,CASDSGTNYGYTF